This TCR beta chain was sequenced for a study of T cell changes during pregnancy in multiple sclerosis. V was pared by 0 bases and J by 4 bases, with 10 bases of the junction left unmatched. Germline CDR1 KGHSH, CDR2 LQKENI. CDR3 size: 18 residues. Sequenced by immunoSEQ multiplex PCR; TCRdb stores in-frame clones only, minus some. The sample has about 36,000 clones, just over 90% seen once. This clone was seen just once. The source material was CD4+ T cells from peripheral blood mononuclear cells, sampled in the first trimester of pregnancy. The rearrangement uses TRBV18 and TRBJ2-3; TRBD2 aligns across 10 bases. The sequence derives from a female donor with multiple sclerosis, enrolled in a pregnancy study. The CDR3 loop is CASSPPGKLAGGADTQYF. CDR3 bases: TGTGCCAGCTCACCACCGGGAAAGTTAGCGGGGGGCGCAGATACGCAGTATTTT.